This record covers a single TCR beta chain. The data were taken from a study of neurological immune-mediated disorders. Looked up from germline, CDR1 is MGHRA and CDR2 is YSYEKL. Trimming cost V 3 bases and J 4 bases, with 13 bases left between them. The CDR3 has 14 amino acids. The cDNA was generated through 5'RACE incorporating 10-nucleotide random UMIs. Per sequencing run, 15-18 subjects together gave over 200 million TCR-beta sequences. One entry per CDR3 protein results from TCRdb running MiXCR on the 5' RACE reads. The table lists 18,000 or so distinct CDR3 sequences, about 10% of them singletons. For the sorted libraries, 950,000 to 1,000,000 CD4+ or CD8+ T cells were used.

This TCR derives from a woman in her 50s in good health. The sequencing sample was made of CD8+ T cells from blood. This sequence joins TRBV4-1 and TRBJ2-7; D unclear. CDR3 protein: CASSHPERKYEQYF. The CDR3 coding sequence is TGCGCCAGCAGCCACCCGGAAAGGAAATACGAGCAGTACTTC.